This T cell receptor (beta chain) was identified during a study of control samples from healthy donors and cancer patients. This CDR3 is 14 amino acids long. Germline lookup yields CDR1 MNHEY and CDR2 SMNVEV (reference sequence). With 3 bases removed from V and 0 bases from J, the gap between germline ends came to 8 bases. Clones were read by immunoSEQ multiplex PCR, and TCRdb kept only the in-frame ones, dropping some. The sample records 75,000 to 100,000 clones, approximately 92% being singletons. Material for sequencing was blood. This clonotype was obtained from a human donor in good health. The donor label of this sample is uncertain. V gene TRBV27 combines with J gene TRBJ1-1; D not certain. The CDR3, as DNA: TGTGCCAGCAGTTTTGGCGGCATGAACACTGAAGCTTTCTTT. It is translated as CASSFGGMNTEAFF.